This note documents a single TCR beta chain sequence. Its target is unknown. CDR3 regions of TCR beta were amplified from RNA transcripts. HTBI-primed first-round RT-PCR preceded second-round multiplex PCR. TCRdb reprocessed the multiplex PCR reads via MiXCR and lists one record per CDR3 protein. The sample shows over a million distinct CDR3 sequences, about 36% of them seen only once. Aged 18 to 65, the patients with hyperthyroidism had under 2 months' duration and were newly diagnosed. The source of the sample is a study of Graves' ophthalmopathy and Graves' hyperthyroidism. Turning to the study itself: Absence of ophthalmopathy within 18 months of follow-up defined stable hyperthyroidism. Study-level points and caveats: In blood appeared most of the expanded thyroid clonotypes whose frequency exceeded 0.001.

V was cut by 2 bases and J by 7 bases, with 11 bases left in between. CDR1 is SGHTA, CDR2 FQGNSA, per germline. CDR3 length: 13 amino acids. The chain couples TRBV7-2 to TRBJ1-2; D is possibly TRBD1 (5 bases). This clonotype was obtained from an adult man with Graves' hyperthyroidism. Sequenced input: peripheral blood or thyroid tissue (not recorded which). The CDR3 protein is CASSLLRGGGYTF. In nucleotides, the CDR3 is TGTGCCAGCAGCTTATTACGGGGGGGTGGCTACACCTTC.